Shown below are 32 T cell receptor beta chains from a single sample sequenced in a study of cytomegalovirus exposure and HLA in healthy donors. The PCR used 60 Vbeta and 13 Jbeta primers. The data were produced by immunoSEQ multiplex PCR, yet TCRdb's version contains in-frame clones alone and is incomplete. The sample shows around 210,000 clones, roughly 84% of them seen only once. Sequences were obtained from PBMCs. All receptors come from a girl aged 2-9 years in good health and CMV-seronegative.

The chain carries TRBV30 and TRBJ2-1; 7 positions match TRBD2. The CDR3 is made up of 11 amino acids. V lost 6 bases, J lost 10 bases, and 6 bases stayed unmatched. The germline gives CDR1 GTSNPN, CDR2 SVGIG (reference sequence). CDR3 nucleotides: TGTGCCTGTCAGGGAGGGAGAGAGCAGTTCTTC. Its translation: CACQGGREQFF. Full variable domain (rest looked up from reference TRBV30 and TRBJ2-1): SQTIHQWPATLVQPVGSPLSLECTVEGTSNPNLYWYRQAAGRGLQLLFYSVGIGQISSEVPQNLSASRPQDRQFILSSKKLLLSDSGFYLCACQGGREQFFGPGTRLTVL.

J is TRBJ2-7 and V is TRBV5-1; no firm D call. Germline-derived CDR1 and CDR2 are SGHRS and YFSETQ. The CDR3 extends over 12 amino acids. V was cut by 4 bases and J by 5 bases, with 10 bases left in between. The CDR3 is CASSLEVNEQYF. The CDR3 DNA is TGCGCCAGCAGCCTCGAGGTAAACGAGCAGTACTTC.

The chain joins TRBV19 to TRBJ1-1, with D uncertain. Germline CDR1 and CDR2: LNHDA and SQIVND (reference sequence). V lost 4 bases to trimming and J lost 1 base, with 4 bases between them. The CDR3 is 12 residues long. CDR3 region: CASSTGNTEAFF. The DNA for the CDR3 is TGTGCCAGTAGTACAGGGAACACTGAAGCTTTCTTT. The full variable domain, rest sourced from reference TRBV19 and TRBJ1-1, is DGGITQSPKYLFRKEGQNVTLSCEQNLNHDAMYWYRQDPGQGLRLIYYSQIVNDFQKGDIAEGYSVSREKKESFPLTVTSAQKNPTAFYLCASSTGNTEAFFGQGTRLTVV.

This chain links TRBV10-1 with TRBJ2-5, with TRBD1 identical over 8 bases. With 2 bases clipped from V and 4 bases from J, the junction kept 0 bases outside the gene matches. CDR1 is WNHNN, CDR2 SYGVQD, per germline (reference sequence). CDR3 size: 13 residues. The DNA for the CDR3 is TGCGCCAGCAGTGAGGGACAGGGAGAGACCCAGTACTTC. Translation: CASSEGQGETQYF.

J is TRBJ2-4 and V is TRBV7-2, with 8 bases fitting TRBD1. Germline V gene data show CDR1 as SGHTA and CDR2 as FQGNSA. The CDR3 is 14 residues long. The V segment lost 5 bases and the J segment 10 bases; nucleotides outside the gene matches: 10. The chain's CDR3 is CASSPQWGQEIQYF. The CDR3 DNA reads as TGTGCCAGCAGCCCCCAGTGGGGACAGGAGATTCAGTACTTC.

J is TRBJ1-4 and V is TRBV19, with 9 bases matching TRBD1. The CDR3 spans 14 residues. Germline V gene data show CDR1 as LNHDA and CDR2 as SQIVND (reference sequence). Trimming at V came to 7 bases and at J to 10 bases, leaving 10 bases not matched to a gene. The CDR3 here is CASNLNRGRGKLFF. The CDR3 DNA follows: TGTGCCAGTAACCTCAACAGGGGGCGAGGAAAACTGTTTTTT.

The V and J genes are TRBV5-8 and TRBJ1-3; D is undetermined. Trimming shortened V by 4 bases and J by 0 bases, and 20 bases separated the two germline ends. The CDR3 contains 18 residues. Germline V gene data show CDR1 as SGHTS and CDR2 as YDEGEE. The DNA of the CDR3 is TGTGCCAGCAGCGCGTTAAAAGTCCGGGTCCACTCTGGAAACACCATATATTTT. This sequence encodes CASSALKVRVHSGNTIYF.

The chain couples TRBV19 to TRBJ2-5; 7 bases align to TRBD2. The CDR3 runs to 15 residues. Germline V gene lookup returns CDR1 LNHDA and CDR2 SQIVND (reference sequence). Germline trimming cut 4 bases from V and 5 bases from J; bases unmatched to any gene: 10. The CDR3 protein is CASSRYGGGIETQYF. The CDR3 DNA is TGTGCCAGTAGTAGGTACGGGGGAGGGATTGAGACCCAGTACTTC. Full variable domain (rest looked up from reference TRBV19 and TRBJ2-5): DGGITQSPKYLFRKEGQNVTLSCEQNLNHDAMYWYRQDPGQGLRLIYYSQIVNDFQKGDIAEGYSVSREKKESFPLTVTSAQKNPTAFYLCASSRYGGGIETQYFGPGTRLLVL.

V and J are TRBV4-1 and TRBJ2-1; 9 positions match TRBD2. CDR1 is MGHRA, CDR2 YSYEKL, per germline. CDR3 size: 15 residues. V lost 2 bases, J lost 4 bases, and 3 bases stayed unmatched. The CDR3 nucleotides read TGCGCCAGCAGCCAACTGACTAGCGGATACAATGAGCAGTTCTTC. Translating gives CASSQLTSGYNEQFF.

The chain carries TRBV30 and TRBJ1-1, with TRBD1 matching over 7 bases. The ends lost 3 bases at V and 5 bases at J; junction bases unmatched: 6. This CDR3 spans 13 amino acids. The germline CDR1 and CDR2 sequences are GTSNPN and SVGIG (reference sequence). DNA of the CDR3: TGTGCCTGGAGCGTCACAGGGGAGACTGAAGCTTTCTTT. Translating it yields CAWSVTGETEAFF.

The rearrangement links TRBV5-1 to TRBJ2-7; weak D call: TRBD1 (6 bases). V lost 0 bases to trimming and J lost 3 bases, with 13 bases between them. Germline assignment: CDR1 SGHRS and CDR2 YFSETQ. The CDR3 spans 15 residues. CDR3 region: CASSLVDRPIYEQYF. The DNA for the CDR3 is TGCGCCAGCAGCTTGGTGGACAGACCCATCTACGAGCAGTACTTC.

The V gene is TRBV5-1, the J gene TRBJ2-3; 8 nucleotides agree with TRBD2. From germline, CDR1 is SGHRS and CDR2 YFSETQ. V was clipped by 0 bases and J by 6 bases; unmatched bases: 9. The CDR3 loop spans 16 amino acids. CDR3 DNA: TGCGCCAGCAGCTTGGGGACTAGCACGCCACAGGATACGCAGTATTTT. Its protein product is CASSLGTSTPQDTQYF.

The chain links TRBV5-1 to TRBJ1-2; no definite D call. The CDR3 is 13 amino acids. Germline loops: CDR1 SGHRS, CDR2 YFSETQ. V shed 4 bases and J shed 3 bases, with 10 bases lying between them. The CDR3 nucleotides are TGCGCCAGCAGCCCCGAGATAGACTATGGCTACACCTTC. This translates into CASSPEIDYGYTF.

As concerns this clone: Sequence at one end of the junction differs from germline and may be a read error. The same CDR3 arises from other DNA sequences in this sample as well. J is TRBJ2-1 and V is TRBV11-2; no firm D call. The germline CDR1 and CDR2 sequences are SGHAT and FQNNGV. The CDR3 totals 15 residues. The DNA for the CDR3 is TGCGCCAGCAGCCCCTCCTATGTAACCTACAATGAGCAGTTCTTC. This gives the protein CASSPSYVTYNEQFF.

The chain has TRBV27 and TRBJ1-2; tentatively, D is TRBD1 (6 bases). Trimming removed 5 bases from V and 7 bases from J, with 23 bases in between. The CDR3 sequence is 16 residues long. Germline CDR1 is MNHEY and CDR2 is SMNVEV (reference sequence). CDR3 sequence reads: CASSPVAGQGTRGYTF. The CDR3 DNA reads as TGTGCCAGCAGTCCCGTTGCCGGTCAGGGGACGCGTGGCTACACCTTC.

The CDR3 sequence: CASRTGVSQPQHF. In nucleotides, the CDR3 is TGTGCCAGCAGGACAGGGGTTAGTCAGCCCCAGCATTTT. V gene TRBV6-6 combines with J gene TRBJ1-5; TRBD1 matches at 8 bases. There are 13 residues in the CDR3. V shed 6 bases and J 6 bases; nucleotides not matched to a gene: 4. CDR1 and CDR2 from the germline V gene are MNHNY and SVGAGI (reference sequence).

The chain is built from TRBV2 and TRBJ1-2, with D uncertain. CDR3 size: 10 residues. V was pared by 8 bases and J by 5 bases, with 6 bases between. Per germline, CDR1 SNHLY and CDR2 FYNNEI. CDR3 loop: CASLAYGYTF. CDR3 coding DNA: TGTGCCAGCTTAGCTTATGGCTACACCTTC.

The chain couples TRBV2 to TRBJ2-7; tentatively, D is TRBD1 (6 bases). Trimming removed 5 bases at V and 6 bases at J, with 14 bases between. The CDR3 is made up of 13 amino acids. Germline V lookup: CDR1 SNHLY, CDR2 FYNNEI. The CDR3 sequence: CASSLNREREQYF. In DNA, the CDR3 is TGTGCCAGCAGTCTTAACAGGGAGCGCGAGCAGTACTTC. Full variable domain (remainder filled in from reference TRBV2 and TRBJ2-7): EPEVTQTPSHQVTQMGQEVILRCVPISNHLYFYWYRQILGQKVEFLVSFYNNEISEKSEIFDDQFSVERPDGSNFTLKIRSTKLEDSAMYFCASSLNREREQYFGPGTRLTVT.

This chain links TRBV5-1 with TRBJ1-1; D might be TRBD1 (6 bases). There are 14 residues in the CDR3. The germline V gene encodes CDR1 SGHRS and CDR2 YFSETQ. The V end lost 6 bases, the J end lost 2 bases, and 14 bases lay between the germline ends. The CDR3 region is CASMSGGANTEAFF. CDR3 nucleotide sequence: TGCGCCAGCATGAGTGGGGGCGCAAACACTGAAGCTTTCTTT.

The count of this clone is one. V usage is TRBV5-1 and J usage is TRBJ1-2; tentative D call: TRBD1 (6 bases). The CDR3 is 13 amino acids. CDR1 is SGHRS and CDR2 is YFSETQ in the germline V gene. V was shortened by 4 bases and J by 2 bases, with 9 bases between the two germline ends. CDR3 in DNA: TGCGCCAGCAGCCAAACAGGGAACTATGGCTACACCTTC. Translating it yields CASSQTGNYGYTF.

The chain combines TRBV5-1 with TRBJ2-3; 8 bases map to TRBD2. The V and J ends lost 5 bases and 0 bases, in that order; junction bases with no gene match: 5. The CDR3 is 15 amino acids. Germline loops: CDR1 SGHRS, CDR2 YFSETQ. CDR3 sequence: CASRSLAGSTDTQYF. The CDR3 nucleotides read TGCGCCAGCAGATCGCTAGCGGGTAGCACAGATACGCAGTATTTT.

The chain couples TRBV27 to TRBJ1-2, with 9 positions matching TRBD1. The V gene end was trimmed by 0 bases and the J gene end by 5 bases; junction bases not matched to a gene: 4. The CDR3 contains 15 residues. The germline CDR1 and CDR2 sequences are MNHEY and SMNVEV (reference sequence). Written as DNA, the CDR3 is TGTGCCAGCAGTTTATCGACAGGGGGTGGATATGGCTACACCTTC. Amino acid sequence: CASSLSTGGGYGYTF.

V is TRBV9 and J is TRBJ1-3, with D possibly being TRBD1 (5 bases). The CDR3 runs to 16 residues. V shed 1 base and J shed 0 bases, with 11 bases lying between them. CDR1 SGDLS and CDR2 YYNGEE come from the germline V gene. As DNA, the CDR3 is TGTGCCAGCAGCGTACCCGGGCAGGGCTCTGGAAACACCATATATTTT. It yields the protein CASSVPGQGSGNTIYF. Combining the CDR3 with reference TRBV9 and TRBJ1-3 gives the whole variable domain DSGVTQTPKHLITATGQRVTLRCSPRSGDLSVYWYQQSLDQGLQFLIQYYNGEERAKGNILERFSAQQFPDLHSELNLSSLELGDSALYFCASSVPGQGSGNTIYFGEGSWLTVV.

The chain couples TRBV29-1 to TRBJ2-1; no clear D gene. The CDR3 consists of 12 residues. Germline CDR1 is SQVTM and CDR2 is ANQGSEA. Trimming left V 1 base short and J 8 bases short, with 9 bases between. The CDR3 DNA is TGCAGCGTTGAAGTGGTACGGGATGAGCAGTTCTTC. Its translation: CSVEVVRDEQFF.

The V and J genes are TRBV4-1 and TRBJ2-1; TRBD1 aligns across 9 bases. The CDR3 sequence is 19 residues long. After removal of 3 bases from V and 0 bases from J, the junction contained 12 bases not matched to a gene. CDR1 and CDR2 (germline): MGHRA, YSYEKL. The DNA for the CDR3 is TGCGCCAGCAGCCAGAGGGGACAGGGTCCTATGAGCTCCTACAATGAGCAGTTCTTC. This encodes CASSQRGQGPMSSYNEQFF.

In this sample, this clone turned up once. V is TRBV7-9 and J is TRBJ1-2; possible D gene TRBD1, 5 bases. The V and J ends lost 1 base and 6 bases respectively, with 12 bases between them. This CDR3 region has 14 residues. Per the germline V gene, CDR1 is SEHNR and CDR2 is FQNEAQ (reference sequence). CDR3 region: CASSLGTTVHGYTF. DNA for the CDR3: TGTGCCAGCAGCTTAGGAACGACAGTTCATGGCTACACCTTC.

This chain uses TRBV29-1 with TRBJ2-5, with D possibly TRBD2 on 5 matching bases. Per the germline V gene, CDR1 is SQVTM and CDR2 is ANQGSEA. This CDR3 has 12 residues. The V and J ends lost 3 bases and 9 bases respectively, with 14 bases between them. The CDR3 DNA sequence: TGCAGCGTTGATCTTAGCGTTCCCCCCCAGTACTTC. Translating gives CSVDLSVPPQYF.

The gene calls are TRBV25-1 and TRBJ2-5; 12 bases align to TRBD2. Per the germline V gene, CDR1 is MGHDK and CDR2 is SYGVNS. V shed 3 bases and J 0 bases; nucleotides not matched to a gene: 2. The CDR3 runs to 16 residues. The CDR3 sequence is CASSDGLAGYQETQYF. CDR3 in DNA: TGTGCCAGCAGTGACGGACTAGCGGGGTACCAAGAGACCCAGTACTTC.

V and J are TRBV7-9 and TRBJ2-7, with a tentative D call TRBD1 (6 bases). Trimming pared 4 bases from V and 2 bases from J, leaving 12 bases between. In germline, CDR1 is SEHNR, CDR2 FQNEAQ (reference sequence). The CDR3 sequence is 14 residues long. This CDR3 reads CASSSQGSPYEQYF. The CDR3 nucleotides read TGTGCCAGCAGCTCGCAGGGGTCTCCCTACGAGCAGTACTTC.

The chain combines TRBV5-1 with TRBJ2-7; 9 bases fit TRBD2. Germline-derived CDR1 and CDR2 are SGHRS and YFSETQ. The CDR3 totals 15 residues. V lost 0 bases and J lost 3; bases outside the gene matches: 4. The chain's CDR3 is CASSLEAGGFYEQYF. Written as DNA, the CDR3 is TGCGCCAGCAGCTTGGAAGCGGGGGGCTTCTACGAGCAGTACTTC.

This sequence joins TRBV18 and TRBJ2-3; 13 positions agree with TRBD2. V shed 3 bases and J 6 bases; nucleotides not matched to a gene: 6. The CDR3 totals 16 residues. Germline values: CDR1 KGHSH, CDR2 LQKENI. The CDR3 loop is CASSPGTSGTADTQYF. As DNA, the CDR3 is TGTGCCAGCTCACCCGGGACTAGCGGGACGGCGGATACGCAGTATTTT. The whole variable domain, filled in from reference TRBV18 and TRBJ2-3, reads NAGVMQNPRHLVRRRGQEARLRCSPMKGHSHVYWYRQLPEEGLKFMVYLQKENIIDESGMPKERFSAEFPKEGPSILRIQQVVRGDSAAYFCASSPGTSGTADTQYFGPGTRLTVL.

The gene calls are TRBV7-9 and TRBJ2-3, with a weak D call TRBD2 (5 bases). The CDR3 runs 13 residues. V was pared by 3 bases and J by 1 base, with 5 bases between. Germline CDR1 is SEHNR and CDR2 is FQNEAQ (reference sequence). This CDR3 reads CASSFGGTDTQYF. DNA of the CDR3: TGTGCCAGCAGCTTCGGGGGCACAGATACGCAGTATTTT.